The 18 T cell receptor beta chains below all came from one sample that was sequenced in a study of T-cell reconstitution after alpha-beta-depleted transplantation in children. For TCRbeta, the library was prepared with unique molecular identifiers. From the PCR reads, TCRdb called clonotypes with MiXCR, one entry per CDR3 protein. This table has 150,000 to 200,000 distinct CDR3 sequences, about 6.4% appearing once. The sample was PBMCs from the stem cell graft donor, taken from the stem cell graft. Receptors were obtained from a human donor who donated a stem cell graft to a child with Wiskott-Aldrich syndrome.

This clonotype was counted a few times. The chain is built from TRBV28 and TRBJ2-7, with 10 positions matching TRBD2. Trimming took 4 bases from V and 0 from J; bases not matched to a gene: 6. This CDR3 contains 16 residues. From germline, CDR1 is MDHEN and CDR2 SYDVKM. CDR3 in amino acids: CASSSQRGGSSYEQYF. The CDR3 nucleotides read TGTGCCAGCAGTTCCCAGCGGGGGGGGAGCTCCTACGAGCAGTACTTC.

The chain is built from TRBV12-3 or TRBV12-4 and TRBJ1-3, with no clear D. V lost 3 bases and J lost 0, with 9 bases in between. This CDR3 spans 15 amino acids. The CDR3 here is CASSFTGYSGNTIYF. The CDR3 DNA sequence: TGTGCCAGCAGTTTTACCGGGTACTCTGGAAACACCATATATTTT.

Only a few counts were recorded for this clonotype. The rearrangement uses TRBV11-2 and TRBJ2-4; D may be TRBD2 (6 bases). Germline V gene data show CDR1 as SGHAT and CDR2 as FQNNGV. Trimming removed 0 bases from V and 7 bases from J, with 19 bases in between. The CDR3 consists of 17 residues. The DNA of the CDR3 is TGTGCCAGCAGCTTAGAGGGGATACTAGCATCGGGGAACATTCAGTACTTC. Translation gives CASSLEGILASGNIQYF.

This clonotype has a count of ten or more. The genes are TRBV7-9 and TRBJ1-4; 10 bases map to TRBD1. Trimming took 9 bases from V and 4 from J; bases not matched to a gene: 14. Per the germline V gene, CDR1 is SEHNR and CDR2 is FQNEAQ (reference sequence). The CDR3 extends over 17 amino acids. CDR3 region: CASPGGGQGQNNEKLFF. The CDR3 DNA follows: TGTGCCAGTCCCGGAGGGGGACAGGGGCAGAATAATGAAAAACTGTTTTTT.

The table lists this clonotype with a few counts. A much larger clone differs from this one at a single base, so this may be a read error. V gene TRBV11-2 combines with J gene TRBJ2-2, with TRBD1 matching 9 bases. The trim removed 5 bases at V and 7 bases at J, leaving 5 bases unmatched. This CDR3 comprises 14 residues. Per germline, CDR1 SGHAT and CDR2 FQNNGV. The CDR3 bases are TGTGCCAGCAGCCGGGACAGGGTCATCGGGGAGCTGTTTTTT. Translating it yields CASSRDRVIGELFF.

This clonotype was found a few times. The genes are TRBV2 and TRBJ1-1; the match to TRBD1 covers 7 bases. The V and J ends lost 7 bases and 10 bases, in that order; junction bases with no gene match: 12. The germline CDR1 and CDR2 sequences are SNHLY and FYNNEI. The CDR3 totals 13 residues. This CDR3 reads CASTGGQGGPAFF. The CDR3 DNA reads as TGTGCCAGCACCGGAGGGCAGGGGGGCCCAGCTTTCTTT.

At least ten counts were recorded for this clonotype. The genes are TRBV5-5 and TRBJ2-5, with 11 bases identical to TRBD2. The CDR3 is made up of 15 amino acids. The V gene end was trimmed by 1 base and the J gene end by 6 bases; junction bases not matched to a gene: 5. Looked up from germline, CDR1 is SGHKS and CDR2 is YYEKEE (reference sequence). In DNA, the CDR3 is TGTGCCAGCAGCTTGATGTCTAGCGGGGGGAAGACCCAGTACTTC. This sequence encodes CASSLMSSGGKTQYF.

There are many counts of this clonotype. The rearrangement uses TRBV29-1 and TRBJ2-1; 7 bases fit TRBD1. This CDR3 contains 14 residues. Per the germline V gene, CDR1 is SQVTM and CDR2 is ANQGSEA. Trimming at V came to 5 bases and at J to 1 base, leaving 5 bases not matched to a gene. CDR3 residues: CSVTNRGSYNEQFF. CDR3 nucleotides: TGCAGCGTTACTAACAGGGGTTCCTACAATGAGCAGTTCTTC.

This clonotype appeared many times. This sequence joins TRBV3-1 and TRBJ1-2; TRBD1 might be the D (5 bases). This CDR3 region has 14 residues. Trimming pared 4 bases from V and 4 bases from J, leaving 13 bases between. Germline V CDR1 and CDR2: LGHDT, YNNKEL (reference sequence). The CDR3 region has the DNA TGTGCCAGCAGCCCCGCCCCGGGGGGCTATGGCTACACCTTC. The encoded protein is CASSPAPGGYGYTF.

This clonotype has just a few counts. The chain joins TRBV3-1 to TRBJ2-4, with 9 bases fitting TRBD2. CDR3 size: 16 residues. With V trimmed by 0 bases and J by 6 bases, 6 bases remained unmatched. The V gene's germline CDR1 is LGHDT and CDR2 YNNKEL (reference sequence). The CDR3 region has the DNA TGTGCCAGCAGCCAAGATCCGGCGGGAGGGTCAAACATTCAGTACTTC. This sequence encodes CASSQDPAGGSNIQYF.

The chain is built from TRBV2 and TRBJ2-3; D unclear. The V gene's germline CDR1 is SNHLY and CDR2 FYNNEI. This CDR3 is 14 amino acids long. Trimming pared 6 bases from V and 2 bases from J, leaving 12 bases between. CDR3 protein: CASSPDGTTDTQYF. The CDR3 region has the DNA TGTGCCAGCAGCCCGGACGGAACCACAGATACGCAGTATTTT.

This clonotype appeared many times. The gene calls are TRBV20-1 and TRBJ2-1, with unresolved D. Trimming cost V 3 bases and J 2 bases, with 14 bases left between them. The V gene's germline CDR1 is DFQATT and CDR2 SNEGSKA (reference sequence). This CDR3 is built from 15 residues. The CDR3 loop is CSASPLDLAYNEQFF. The DNA for the CDR3 is TGCAGTGCTAGCCCACTGGATCTGGCCTACAATGAGCAGTTCTTC.

V is TRBV12-3 or TRBV12-4 and J is TRBJ1-2; 8 nucleotides line up with TRBD1. V gave up 3 bases and J gave up 6 bases; unmatched junction bases: 3. The CDR3 totals 13 residues. CDR3 DNA: TGTGCCAGCAGTTTGGGACAGGTGGATGGCTACACCTTC. Translated: CASSLGQVDGYTF.

This clonotype was counted at least ten times. J is TRBJ1-1 and V is TRBV20-1; 8 nucleotides match TRBD1. V shed 1 base and J 12 bases; nucleotides not matched to a gene: 7. Germline V gene sequence: CDR1 DFQATT, CDR2 SNEGSKA (reference sequence). This CDR3 is 12 amino acids long. The CDR3 here is CSARGGRGPTFF. CDR3 DNA: TGCAGTGCTAGAGGAGGCAGGGGGCCGACTTTCTTT.

This clonotype was detected many times. The CDR3 sequence: CASSRDSGYGYTF. The CDR3 nucleotides read TGCGCCAGCAGCCGGGACAGTGGATATGGCTACACCTTC. This rearrangement joins TRBV5-1 to TRBJ1-2; 7 nucleotides line up with TRBD1. The V and J ends lost 4 bases and 5 bases, in that order; junction bases with no gene match: 5. CDR3 length: 13 amino acids. CDR1 and CDR2 from the germline V gene are SGHRS and YFSETQ. Full variable domain (remainder filled in from reference TRBV5-1 and TRBJ1-2): KAGVTQTPRYLIKTRGQQVTLSCSPISGHRSVSWYQQTPGQGLQFLFEYFSETQRNKGNFPGRFSGRQFSNSRSEMNVSTLELGDSALYLCASSRDSGYGYTFGSGTRLTVV.

In this sample, this clonotype turned up a few times. The rearrangement links TRBV20-1 to TRBJ2-5; D perhaps matches TRBD1 (6 bases). This CDR3 is 15 amino acids long. Germline V CDR1 and CDR2: DFQATT, SNEGSKA (reference sequence). V was shortened by 7 bases and J by 0 bases, with 18 bases between the two germline ends. In nucleotides, the CDR3 is TGCAGTGTTATATCGTGGGGGCGAGACCAAGAGACCCAGTACTTC. It encodes CSVISWGRDQETQYF.

The chain couples TRBV6-2 or TRBV6-3 to TRBJ1-1; no clear D. The V end was cut by 0 bases, the J end by 6 bases, with 8 bases between. Germline V gene lookup returns CDR1 MNHEY and CDR2 SVGEGT. The CDR3 runs 13 residues. The CDR3 spells CASSYSGIPEAFF. In nucleotides, the CDR3 is TGTGCCAGCAGTTACTCGGGAATACCTGAAGCTTTCTTT.

This clonotype was detected many times. A read error may account for a junction end that differs from germline. V is TRBV3-1 and J is TRBJ2-7; no reliable D call. CDR3 size: 14 residues. The germline V gene has CDR1 LGHDT and CDR2 YNNKEL (reference sequence). Here the CDR3 DNA reads TGTGCCAGCAGCCAAGAGGCTGTCTCCTTCGAGCAGTACTTC. Protein product: CASSQEAVSFEQYF.